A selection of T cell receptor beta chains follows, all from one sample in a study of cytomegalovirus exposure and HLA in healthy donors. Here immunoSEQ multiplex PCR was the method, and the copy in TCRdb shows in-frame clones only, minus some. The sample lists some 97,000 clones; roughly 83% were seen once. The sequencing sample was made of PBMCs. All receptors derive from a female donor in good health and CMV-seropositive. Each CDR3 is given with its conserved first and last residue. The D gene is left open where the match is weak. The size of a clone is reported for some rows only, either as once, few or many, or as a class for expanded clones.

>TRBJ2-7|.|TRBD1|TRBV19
TGTGCCAGTAGTAAGGGACAGGGATTTGAGTTCCCCCCTTACGAGCAGTACTTC
CASSKGQGFEFPPYEQYF
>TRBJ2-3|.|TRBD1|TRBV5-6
TGTGCCAGCAGCGCCGGGACAGGGGTGGGGACGCAGTATTTT
CASSAGTGVGTQYF
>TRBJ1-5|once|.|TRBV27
TGTGCCAGCAGGGGTTCAGGGTATAGCAATCAGCCCCAGCATTTT
CASRGSGYSNQPQHF
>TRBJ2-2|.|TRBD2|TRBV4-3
TGCGCCAGCAGCCCCCGGACTAGCGGGGGGGGAAACACCGGGGAGCTGTTTTTT
CASSPRTSGGGNTGELFF
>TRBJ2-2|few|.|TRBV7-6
TGTGCCAGCAGCCCTCGGGCCAGGGAAGGCGGGGAGCTGTTTTTT
CASSPRAREGGELFF
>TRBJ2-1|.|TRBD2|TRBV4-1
TGCGCCAGCAGCCAATCGGGACTAGCGGACAATGAGCAGTTCTTC
CASSQSGLADNEQFF
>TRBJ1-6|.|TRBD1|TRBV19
TGTGCCACCACGACAGGGACAGGATCACCCCTCCACTTT
CATTTGTGSPLHF
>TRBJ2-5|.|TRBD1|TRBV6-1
TGTGCCACCAACCAGGGGGTTTTACAAGAGACCCAGTACTTC
CATNQGVLQETQYF
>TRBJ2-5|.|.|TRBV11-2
TGTGCCAGCAGCTTAGAAACAGGGGTGGCCAGTCCCAGCGGGAGAGAGACCCAGTACTTC
CASSLETGVASPSGRETQYF
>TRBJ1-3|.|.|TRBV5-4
TGTGCCAGCAGCCGGAGGAAGGGCCAGAGCTCTGGAAACACCATATATTTT
CASSRRKGQSSGNTIYF
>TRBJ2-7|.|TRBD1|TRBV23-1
TGCGCCAGCAGTCGCCCCAGGGACAGGGGTTACGAGCAGTACTTC
CASSRPRDRGYEQYF
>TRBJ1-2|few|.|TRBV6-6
TGTGCCAGCAGTTACTCGGGAGATCCCTATGGCTACACCTTC
CASSYSGDPYGYTF
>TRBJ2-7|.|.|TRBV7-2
TGTGCCAGCAGCCCCTTCGTGTCCTACGAGCAGTACTTC
CASSPFVSYEQYF
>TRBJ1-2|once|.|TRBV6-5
TGTGCCAGTATTATAAACTCAGGGGTCGGCTACACCTTC
CASIINSGVGYTF